These 10 T cell receptor beta chains share one sample of origin, sequenced in a study of T-cell memory formation after mild COVID-19. TCRdb passed the 5' RACE reads through MiXCR, listing each CDR3 protein once. In the table there are under 650,000 distinct CDR3 sequences, roughly 18% of which are singletons. The material sequenced was PBMCs or a T cell subset sorted from them (not recorded which). The receptors were gathered from an adult woman who had mild COVID-19 (a few samples of this study predate the infection). Cell type and time point are not known.

CDR3 loop: CAITLDREQTEAFF. CDR3 DNA sequence: TGTGCCATCACCCTGGACAGGGAGCAAACTGAAGCTTTCTTT. The V and J genes are TRBV10-3 and TRBJ1-1; TRBD1 agrees at 8 bases. This CDR3 is built from 14 residues. The V segment lost 7 bases and the J segment 5 bases; nucleotides outside the gene matches: 9. Germline CDR1 reads ENHRY; CDR2 reads SYGVKD.

This clonotype appeared a few times. The V call is TRBV29-1, the J call TRBJ1-1, with a weak D call TRBD1 (5 bases). V was clipped by 6 bases and J by 5 bases, with 13 bases between them. The V gene's germline CDR1 is SQVTM and CDR2 ANQGSEA. The CDR3 extends over 12 amino acids. This CDR3 is CSVQGLWTEAFF. The CDR3, as DNA: TGCAGCGTGCAGGGATTGTGGACTGAAGCTTTCTTT.

The J gene is TRBJ1-1, the V gene TRBV6-6; no firm D call. The CDR3 length is 12 residues. The germline V gene encodes CDR1 MNHNY and CDR2 SVGAGI (reference sequence). CDR3 residues: CTTRDTNTEAFF. The CDR3 nucleotides read TGTACTACCCGAGATACCAACACTGAAGCTTTCTTT.

This clonotype was counted between two and nine times. The chain carries TRBV6-6 and TRBJ2-7; 7 positions match TRBD2. The CDR3 spans 15 residues. V was pared by 0 bases and J by 4 bases, with 6 bases of the junction left unmatched. The germline V gene encodes CDR1 MNHNY and CDR2 SVGAGI (reference sequence). Written as DNA, the CDR3 is TGTGCCAGCAGTTACTCGACCGGGGGGATTTACGAGCAGTACTTC. Translated: CASSYSTGGIYEQYF.

The chain couples TRBV3-1 to TRBJ2-1, with TRBD2 identical over 7 bases. V lost 3 bases and J lost 15; bases outside the gene matches: 8. The CDR3 covers 12 residues. CDR1 LGHDT and CDR2 YNNKEL come from the germline V gene (reference sequence). CDR3 in amino acids: CASSHSLAFVFF. DNA for the CDR3: TGTGCCAGCAGCCACTCACTAGCGTTCGTGTTCTTC.

The V call is TRBV4-2, the J call TRBJ1-2, with TRBD1 as a possible D gene (5 bases). Germline loops: CDR1 LGHNA, CDR2 YNFKEQ. V shed 2 bases and J shed 8 bases, with 18 bases lying between them. The CDR3 is 15 amino acids. The CDR3 loop reads CASSQLGETWGGYTF. The CDR3 DNA is TGTGCCAGCAGCCAACTAGGGGAAACCTGGGGCGGCTACACCTTC.

The rearrangement links TRBV27 to TRBJ2-1; D is ambiguous. There are 11 residues in the CDR3. The germline V and J ends were trimmed by 3 bases and 13 bases, with 10 bases remaining between them. The V gene's germline CDR1 is MNHEY and CDR2 SMNVEV (reference sequence). The CDR3 spells CASSLGNRQFF. CDR3 DNA sequence: TGTGCCAGCAGTTTGGGCAACCGACAGTTCTTC.

A few counts support this clonotype. The V gene is TRBV6-5, the J gene TRBJ2-1; 11 bases are shared with TRBD2. Germline V gene data show CDR1 as MNHEY and CDR2 as SVGAGI. The V segment lost 6 bases and the J segment 5 bases; nucleotides outside the gene matches: 6. This CDR3 region has 15 residues. The DNA for the CDR3 is TGTGCCAGCAGAGGAATAGCGGGAGGGAACAATGAGCAGTTCTTC. Translation gives CASRGIAGGNNEQFF.

The chain recombines TRBV7-8 with TRBJ2-5, with D possibly TRBD1 on 6 matching bases. The CDR3 contains 16 residues. V was trimmed by 4 bases and J by 1 base, leaving 16 bases between them. Germline V gives CDR1 SGHVS, CDR2 FQNEAQ. The CDR3 coding sequence is TGTGCCAGCAGCTCCCGGCAGACAGGAGTCCAAGAGACCCAGTACTTC. It specifies CASSSRQTGVQETQYF.

The V and J genes are TRBV4-3 and TRBJ2-1, with D possibly being TRBD2 (6 bases). Germline V gene sequence: CDR1 LGHNA, CDR2 YSLEER. V dropped 0 bases and J dropped 2 bases, with 17 bases sitting between them. This CDR3 has 18 residues. Written as DNA, the CDR3 is TGCGCCAGCAGCCAAGAGGGACCCGGGACTTCGACCTACAATGAGCAGTTCTTC. Translated: CASSQEGPGTSTYNEQFF.